Below are 20 T cell receptor beta chains sequenced from a single sample in a study of Graves' ophthalmopathy and Graves' hyperthyroidism. RNA transcripts were the template, and TCR beta CDR3 regions were amplified from them. RT-PCR in the first round used HTBI primers; a second-round multiplex PCR followed. In TCRdb, the multiplex PCR reads were re-called with MiXCR into one record per CDR3 protein. The profile shows about 620,000 distinct CDR3 sequences, around a fifth of them singletons. Sequencing used peripheral blood. Receptors were obtained from a woman aged 18-35 years with stable Graves' hyperthyroidism. Some clones in this sample may be carry-over from other donors' samples.

Note on this clonotype: An end of the junction does not agree with germline; a read error may underlie this. The chain combines TRBV30 with TRBJ1-3, with D perhaps TRBD1 (6 bases). Germline assignment: CDR1 GTSNPN and CDR2 SVGIG (reference sequence). The CDR3 has 15 amino acids. The CDR3: CAWSVTGQYGSTIYF. The CDR3 DNA reads as TGTGCCTGGAGTGTAACAGGACAGTACGGAAGCACCATATATTTT. Complete variable domain (other parts from reference TRBV30 and TRBJ1-3): SQTIHQWPATLVQPVGSPLSLECTVEGTSNPNLYWYRQAAGRGLQLLFYSVGIGQISSEVPQNLSASRPQDRQFILSSKKLLLSDSGFYLCAWSVTGQYGSTIYFGEGSWLTVV.

This clonotype was observed many times. The chain links TRBV5-1 to TRBJ1-1; perhaps TRBD1 as D (5 bases). The germline V gene encodes CDR1 SGHRS and CDR2 YFSETQ. The V and J ends lost 4 bases and 3 bases respectively, with 19 bases between them. This CDR3 has 16 amino acids. The CDR3 coding sequence is TGCGCCAGCAGCCCGCAGGGTAAAGGAGGGGACACTGAAGCTTTCTTT. This codes for CASSPQGKGGDTEAFF.

There are many counts of this clonotype. The chain combines TRBV10-3 with TRBJ2-7, with D hard to call. Per germline, CDR1 ENHRY and CDR2 SYGVKD. Trimming stripped 4 bases from V and 4 bases from J, with 20 bases between. This CDR3 region has 16 residues. CDR3 in DNA: TGTGCCATCAGTGGACCATTTGGCGGAGCCGGGTACGAGCAGTACTTC. Its protein is CAISGPFGGAGYEQYF.

This clonotype was detected many times. The chain combines TRBV6-1 with TRBJ1-2, with D perhaps TRBD1 (5 bases). CDR1 is MNHNS, CDR2 SASEGT, per germline. The CDR3 is 14 amino acids. V shed 1 base and J shed 4 bases, with 10 bases lying between them. CDR3 sequence (DNA): TGTGCCAGCAGTGAAGGGGGGACGCTCTATGGCTACACCTTC. It translates to CASSEGGTLYGYTF.

This clonotype came up many times. The J gene is TRBJ1-2, the V gene TRBV15, with D tentatively TRBD1 (6 bases). This CDR3 comprises 16 residues. V lost 3 bases to trimming and J lost 8 bases, with 22 bases between them. Germline CDR1 and CDR2: LNHNV and YYDKDF (reference sequence). The CDR3 protein is CATSRRNREEDRGYTF. As DNA, the CDR3 is TGTGCCACCAGCAGGCGAAACAGGGAGGAAGATAGGGGCTACACCTTC.

The sample holds a few counts of this clonotype. The V and J genes are TRBV27 and TRBJ1-1, with no clear D. With 7 bases removed from V and 1 base from J, the gap between germline ends came to 10 bases. Germline CDR1 reads MNHEY; CDR2 reads SMNVEV (reference sequence). The CDR3 covers 13 residues. CDR3 in DNA: TGTGCCAGCATAGGATATCAGAACACTGAAGCTTTCTTT. Translating gives CASIGYQNTEAFF.

With respect to this clonotype: A much bigger clone sits one base away, suggesting this may be a read error. The chain is built from TRBV18 and TRBJ1-5; no reliable D call. This CDR3 has 13 residues. Trimming took off 0 bases at V and 6 bases at J, with 6 bases between the two ends. CDR1 KGHSH and CDR2 LQKENI come from the germline V gene. The CDR3 region is CASSPPGFQPQHF. CDR3 sequence (DNA): TGTGCCAGCTCACCACCGGGGTTTCAGCCCCAGCATTTT.

CDR3: CSANPNTEAFF. In DNA form, the CDR3 reads TGCAGTGCTAATCCCAACACTGAAGCTTTCTTT. V gene TRBV20-1 combines with J gene TRBJ1-1; D remains unclear. Germline values: CDR1 DFQATT, CDR2 SNEGSKA (reference sequence). Trimming took 4 bases from V and 2 from J, leaving 5 bases between them. There are 11 residues in the CDR3.

The chain links TRBV19 to TRBJ1-5; 7 bases align to TRBD1. Germline trimming cut 7 bases from V and 5 bases from J; bases unmatched to any gene: 5. CDR3 size: 13 residues. CDR1 and CDR2 (germline): LNHDA, SQIVND (reference sequence). The CDR3 protein is CASKGQGDQPQHF. The CDR3 DNA follows: TGTGCCAGTAAAGGGCAGGGGGATCAGCCCCAGCATTTT.

This clonotype was counted at least ten times. The genes are TRBV28 and TRBJ1-6, with 7 nucleotides matching TRBD1. The CDR3 contains 16 residues. Germline V gives CDR1 MDHEN, CDR2 SYDVKM. The ends lost 5 bases at V and 0 bases at J; junction bases unmatched: 4. For the CDR3, the DNA is TGTGCCAGCAGTCTCGGACAGGTCTCCTATAATTCACCCCTCCACTTT. Translated: CASSLGQVSYNSPLHF.

This clonotype was seen at least ten times. The J gene is TRBJ2-5, the V gene TRBV11-2; 8 bases map to TRBD2. Germline V gives CDR1 SGHAT, CDR2 FQNNGV. This CDR3 spans 16 amino acids. V shed 5 bases, J shed 5 bases, and the junction held 13 bases outside the gene matches. CDR3 loop: CASSPVGAGVGETQYF. DNA for the CDR3: TGTGCCAGCAGCCCCGTGGGAGCGGGAGTAGGTGAGACCCAGTACTTC. Drawing the rest from reference TRBV11-2 and TRBJ2-5, the complete variable domain is EAGVAQSPRYKIIEKRQSVAFWCNPISGHATLYWYQQILGQGPKLLIQFQNNGVVDDSQLPKDRFSAERLKGVDSTLKIQPAKLEDSAVYLCASSPVGAGVGETQYFGPGTRLLVL.

This clonotype was detected many times. The CDR3 loop reads CASKPWGQSNQPQHF. CDR3 nucleotides: TGTGCCAGCAAACCTTGGGGGCAGAGCAATCAGCCCCAGCATTTT. This sequence joins TRBV27 and TRBJ1-5; D is perhaps TRBD1 (6 bases). Germline CDR1 reads MNHEY; CDR2 reads SMNVEV (reference sequence). The CDR3 consists of 15 residues. V gave up 7 bases and J gave up 1 base, with 14 bases separating them.

This clonotype was recorded many times. The chain recombines TRBV12-3 or TRBV12-4 with TRBJ1-5; perhaps TRBD1 as D (5 bases). V was pared by 7 bases and J by 4 bases, with 17 bases between. This CDR3 spans 15 amino acids. The CDR3, as DNA: TGTGCCAGCACCTCTGGCAGGGAAGTTAATCAGCCCCAGCATTTT. Amino acid sequence: CASTSGREVNQPQHF.

The V call is TRBV12-3 or TRBV12-4, the J call TRBJ1-6, with D possibly being TRBD1 (5 bases). The CDR3 length is 16 residues. V lost 3 bases and J lost 2, with 11 bases in between. The CDR3 sequence is CASSFTRGTYNSPLHF. The CDR3 region has the DNA TGTGCCAGCAGTTTTACTAGGGGAACCTATAATTCACCCCTCCACTTT.

In its sample, this clonotype was seen many times. The chain is built from TRBV3-1 and TRBJ1-2; unclear D gene. Per germline, CDR1 LGHDT and CDR2 YNNKEL (reference sequence). The CDR3 has 13 amino acids. V dropped 3 bases and J dropped 1 base, with 6 bases sitting between them. This chain's CDR3 is CASSHRGNYGYTF. CDR3 DNA: TGTGCCAGCAGCCACCGGGGTAACTATGGCTACACCTTC.

The table lists this clonotype with many counts. The chain links TRBV2 to TRBJ2-7; TRBD1 matches at 7 bases. V shed 3 bases and J 3 bases; nucleotides not matched to a gene: 5. The length of the CDR3 is 14 residues. Germline lookup yields CDR1 SNHLY and CDR2 FYNNEI. The CDR3 is CASSDGQEVYEQYF. DNA of the CDR3: TGTGCCAGCAGTGACGGACAGGAGGTCTACGAGCAGTACTTC.

This clonotype was found many times. The CDR3 is CASSLFKGIYGYTF. The CDR3 DNA reads TGCGCCAGCAGCTTATTTAAGGGGATCTATGGCTACACCTTC. This chain connects TRBV5-1 to TRBJ1-2; possible D gene TRBD1, 5 bases. Trimming removed 2 bases at V and 4 bases at J, with 12 bases between. Germline-derived CDR1 and CDR2 are SGHRS and YFSETQ. This CDR3 region has 14 residues.

This clonotype has a count of ten or more. The gene calls are TRBV28 and TRBJ2-5; 14 positions agree with TRBD2. The J segment lost 4 bases and the V segment lost 3 bases, leaving 7 bases of the junction unmatched. The CDR3 consists of 17 residues. Germline assignment: CDR1 MDHEN and CDR2 SYDVKM. The CDR3 bases are TGTGCCAGCAGTTTCTCCCGGACTAGCGGGAGGAGAGAGACCCAGTACTTC. This encodes CASSFSRTSGRRETQYF.

The rearrangement uses TRBV20-1 and TRBJ1-2, with 12 bases aligning to TRBD1. Germline CDR1 is DFQATT and CDR2 is SNEGSKA (reference sequence). CDR3 length: 13 residues. V was pared by 6 bases and J by 7 bases, with 6 bases of the junction left unmatched. CDR3 sequence (DNA): TGCAGTGCCGGGGACAGGGGGCTGGGTGGCTACACCTTC. It translates to CSAGDRGLGGYTF.

In this sample, this clonotype turned up many times. The chain recombines TRBV29-1 with TRBJ1-2; D gene ambiguous. Trimming removed 0 bases at V and 2 bases at J, with 10 bases between. CDR3 length: 14 amino acids. Germline V gives CDR1 SQVTM, CDR2 ANQGSEA. CDR3 sequence: CSVEESGINYGYTF. The CDR3 DNA sequence: TGCAGCGTTGAAGAATCCGGCATAAACTATGGCTACACCTTC.